The next 9 T cell receptor beta chains were all read from a single sample in a study of memory CD4+ T cells and cytomegalovirus serostatus. Single viable CD3+CD4+CD8-CD45RO+ cells were sorted as the memory CD4+ T cells. The table came from immunoSEQ multiplex PCR; TCRdb's copy has only in-frame clones and leaves some out. The sample has just under 65,000 clones, approximately 77% seen once. Sequenced: memory CD4+ T cells from blood. The receptors were sampled from an adult in good health and CMV-seronegative.

The chain joins TRBV11-2 to TRBJ2-7; D is undetermined. Trimming shortened V by 4 bases and J by 6 bases, and 19 bases separated the two germline ends. The CDR3 runs 15 residues. Germline V gene lookup returns CDR1 SGHAT and CDR2 FQNNGV. Here the CDR3 reads CASSSVGGRFGEQYF. The CDR3 bases are TGTGCCAGCAGCTCCGTAGGTGGAAGGTTTGGCGAGCAGTACTTC.

The rearrangement joins TRBV27 to TRBJ2-2; TRBD2 agrees at 10 bases. The CDR3 has 16 amino acids. Germline values: CDR1 MNHEY, CDR2 SMNVEV (reference sequence). With 4 bases clipped from V and 2 bases from J, the junction kept 4 bases outside the gene matches. CDR3 protein: CASSSLAGVNTGELFF. The CDR3 nucleotides read TGTGCCAGCAGTTCCCTAGCGGGAGTCAACACCGGGGAGCTGTTTTTT.

The genes are TRBV7-2 and TRBJ1-2, with 9 bases matching TRBD1. After removal of 7 bases from V and 5 bases from J, the junction contained 14 bases not matched to a gene. Per the germline V gene, CDR1 is SGHTA and CDR2 is FQGNSA. The CDR3 consists of 16 residues. The DNA of the CDR3 is TGTGCCAGCACCGTCGGGACAGGGCTAAATTGGTATGGCTACACCTTC. Its protein is CASTVGTGLNWYGYTF.

The rearrangement joins TRBV10-3 to TRBJ1-4, with 10 bases lining up with TRBD1. The CDR3 has 17 amino acids. V shed 4 bases and J 2 bases; nucleotides not matched to a gene: 7. Germline loops: CDR1 ENHRY, CDR2 SYGVKD. The CDR3 loop reads CAISAADRGLTNEKLFF. The CDR3 DNA reads TGTGCCATCAGTGCTGCGGACAGGGGGTTGACTAATGAAAAACTGTTTTTT.

A few counts support this clone. CDR3 sequence: CASSLWGQSTDTQYF. In DNA, the CDR3 is TGTGCCAGCAGCTTATGGGGGCAAAGCACAGATACGCAGTATTTT. The chain uses TRBV7-2 and TRBJ2-3, with a tentative D call TRBD1 (6 bases). The CDR3 extends over 15 amino acids. Trimming took off 2 bases at V and 0 bases at J, with 9 bases between the two ends. Germline loops: CDR1 SGHTA, CDR2 FQGNSA.

This chain joins TRBV10-2 and TRBJ2-3; a weak D match, TRBD1 (6 bases). The CDR3 is made up of 14 amino acids. Germline V lookup: CDR1 WSHSY, CDR2 SAAADI. Trimming shortened V by 6 bases and J by 2 bases, and 12 bases separated the two germline ends. CDR3 coding DNA: TGCGCCAGCAGCCCGGGACACCTCACAGATACGCAGTATTTT. It is translated as CASSPGHLTDTQYF.

The gene calls are TRBV7-9 and TRBJ1-1, with D perhaps matching TRBD1 (5 bases). This CDR3 spans 12 amino acids. The V and J ends lost 5 bases and 4 bases respectively, with 8 bases between them. Germline V gene data show CDR1 as SEHNR and CDR2 as FQNEAQ (reference sequence). CDR3 protein: CASSPGVTEAFF. In nucleotides, the CDR3 is TGTGCCAGCAGCCCGGGGGTCACTGAAGCTTTCTTT.

The rearrangement joins TRBV30 to TRBJ1-4, with D tentatively TRBD1 (5 bases). Trimming removed 5 bases at V and 8 bases at J, with 15 bases between. The CDR3 consists of 13 residues. CDR1 and CDR2 from the germline V gene are GTSNPN and SVGIG (reference sequence). CDR3 sequence: CAWGQGLREKLFF. Here the CDR3 DNA reads TGTGCCTGGGGGCAGGGTTTACGGGAAAAACTGTTTTTT.

The gene calls are TRBV18 and TRBJ1-5; D is uncertain. The CDR3 length is 14 residues. Germline V gene sequence: CDR1 KGHSH, CDR2 LQKENI. V was shortened by 2 bases and J by 3 bases, with 8 bases between the two germline ends. The CDR3 nucleotides are TGTGCCAGCTCACCAGAGGGCTACAATCAGCCCCAGCATTTT. It specifies CASSPEGYNQPQHF.